The sequence of this T cell receptor (beta chain) was determined in a study of cytotoxic CD8 clonotypes in ibrutinib-treated CLL. Study background: By median roughly 5.5 years, roughly twelve had progressed and about 14 stayed remitted; responses had been 2 complete and some 25 partial.

The targeted sequencing depth was 1 in 200,000 to 1 in 1 million T cells. Using immunoSEQ multiplex PCR, the repertoire was profiled, and TCRdb retains in-frame clones only, with some absent. Here the sample spans over 95,000 clones, 58% being singletons. This CDR3 has 14 residues. CDR1 and CDR2 from the germline V gene are SGHRS and YFSETQ. V was clipped by 0 bases and J by 8 bases; unmatched bases: 4. Sequenced here: PBMCs, sampled after 24 months of ibrutinib treatment. The chain uses TRBV5-1 and TRBJ2-4; 8 nucleotides match TRBD1. This sequence originates from a human donor with chronic lymphocytic leukemia. CDR3 amino acids: CASSLGTGSDIQYF. The CDR3 nucleotides are TGCGCCAGCAGCTTGGGGACAGGGTCGGACATTCAGTACTTC.